The 2 T cell receptor beta chains below come from one sample, sequenced in a study of cytomegalovirus exposure and HLA in healthy donors. Profiling relied on immunoSEQ multiplex PCR, and the TCRdb table lists in-frame clones only, not all of them. The sample comprises under 400,000 clones, 70% to 90% of which are singletons, and around 0.96% rests with the top ten. Sequencing was performed on PBMCs. Source of these receptors: a man aged 25 to 40 in good health and CMV-seronegative.

The V gene is TRBV7-9, the J gene TRBJ1-6, with a weak D call TRBD1 (5 bases). Looked up from germline, CDR1 is SEHNR and CDR2 is FQNEAQ (reference sequence). Trimming stripped 3 bases from V and 1 base from J, with 7 bases between. The CDR3 has 15 amino acids. The CDR3 protein is CASSFSGSYNSPLHF. The CDR3 region has the DNA TGTGCCAGCAGCTTTTCAGGGTCCTATAATTCACCCCTCCACTTT.

This sequence joins TRBV30 and TRBJ2-2; TRBD2 matches at 13 bases. The CDR3 totals 15 residues. CDR1 is GTSNPN and CDR2 is SVGIG in the germline V gene (reference sequence). V trimming: 5 bases; J trimming: 5 bases; junction bases outside the gene matches: 5. Here the CDR3 DNA reads TGTGCCTGGGGACTAGCGGGGGTTGGTACCGGGGAGCTGTTTTTT. This sequence encodes CAWGLAGVGTGELFF.